This T cell receptor (beta chain) was obtained from a study of blood T cell repertoires in COVID-19. Clones were sequenced by immunoSEQ multiplex PCR, and TCRdb holds only the in-frame ones, with some missing. This table has 190,000 or so clones, 85% to 90% appearing once. The CDR3 has 15 residues. The V end was cut by 5 bases, the J end by 2 bases, with 15 bases between. The germline CDR1 and CDR2 sequences are SGHAT and FQNNGV. The receptor was isolated from a man over 45 with acute or convalescent COVID-19. The chain has TRBV11-2 and TRBJ1-2; D is perhaps TRBD1 (6 bases). The sequenced sample was peripheral blood. The CDR3 region has the DNA TGTGCCAGCAGCCCGAGGGGGTTTAGCAACTATGGCTACACCTTC. Protein: CASSPRGFSNYGYTF.